The source of this T cell receptor beta chain is a study of shared clonotypes between healthy human individuals. CD8 cells classed as naive were CD45RO-negative and positively selected for CCR7, excluding terminally differentiated effector memory CD45RA+ cells. The donors were all Caucasian adults (living in Nashville, Tennessee). Remarks on this clone: Its cognate antigen is unknown.

Whole-study findings and limits: The sole specimen, blood, was sampled, and tissue repertoires likely differ. The represented genetic and exposure-history diversity was limited by the small number of donors.

Every immunoSEQ plate was one replicate of a subset's evenly spread DNA. Some clones are missing from TCRdb's copy, which holds only in-frame ones; the method was immunoSEQ multiplex PCR. The table lists approximately 840,000 clones, around 96% of them singletons. Germline V gene sequence: CDR1 SQVTM, CDR2 ANQGSEA. The ends were cut back, 4 bases at V and 10 bases at J, with 20 bases in the middle. The CDR3 totals 14 residues. The sequence derives from a man aged 30 to 45 in good health. The chain carries TRBV29-1 and TRBJ2-1, with unresolved D. Material: naive CD8+ T cells sorted from blood. CDR3 bases: TGCAGCGTTGTCCCCGGACGCGGAGTAGGGGAGCAGTTCTTC. The encoded protein is CSVVPGRGVGEQFF.